Given below is one T cell receptor beta chain in context. This record belongs to a study of blood T cell repertoires in COVID-19. The data were produced by immunoSEQ multiplex PCR, yet TCRdb's version contains in-frame clones alone and is incomplete. The data show nearly 350,000 clones, with 80% to 90% seen just once and about 3% held by the top ten. The receptor was isolated from a man aged 25-40 years with active or convalescent COVID-19. What was sequenced was peripheral blood.

As DNA, the CDR3 is TGTGCCAGCAGCGTAAGTGAGGGCTCCTACGAGCAGTACTTC. Protein product: CASSVSEGSYEQYF. The chain joins TRBV9 to TRBJ2-7, with TRBD2 as a possible D gene (5 bases). The germline CDR1 and CDR2 sequences are SGDLS and YYNGEE. Trimming stripped 1 base from V and 0 bases from J, with 8 bases between. The CDR3 totals 14 residues.